The 13 T cell receptor beta chains below all came from one sample that was sequenced in a study of chemoradiotherapy in HPV16-positive cancers. The protocol was immunoSEQ multiplex PCR, while the TCRdb copy is restricted to in-frame clones and leaves out a portion. The sample records 7,000 or so clones, roughly 80% being singletons. This material was acquired from a patient who underwent chemoradiotherapy. All receptors come from a human donor with HPV-associated anogenital cancer.

V usage is TRBV30 and J usage is TRBJ1-2, with D unclear. The germline V and J ends were trimmed by 2 bases and 1 base, with 5 bases remaining between them. This CDR3 is built from 12 residues. Germline loops: CDR1 GTSNPN, CDR2 SVGIG (reference sequence). CDR3 amino acids: CAWSNINYGYTF. In DNA form, the CDR3 reads TGTGCCTGGAGTAACATTAACTATGGCTACACCTTC.

The chain carries TRBV30 and TRBJ1-2, with a tentative D call TRBD1 (5 bases). The CDR3 loop spans 11 amino acids. The V gene lost 6 bases and the J gene lost 8 bases, with 13 bases spanning the gap. CDR1 GTSNPN and CDR2 SVGIG come from the germline V gene (reference sequence). The CDR3 region has the DNA TGTGCCTGCCAGGGAGTGAGGGGCTACACCTTC. Residues: CACQGVRGYTF.

The CDR3 region is CASSRLGQGNYEQYF. CDR3 bases: TGTGCCAGCAGTCGCTTGGGACAGGGCAATTACGAGCAGTACTTC. V is TRBV6-5 and J is TRBJ2-7; 9 nucleotides align to TRBD1. The CDR3 spans 15 residues. J gave up 4 bases and V 5 bases, and 9 bases lay outside the gene matches. Germline V gives CDR1 MNHEY, CDR2 SVGAGI.

This chain connects TRBV7-9 to TRBJ2-7; no definite D call. V was clipped by 1 base and J by 4 bases, with 11 bases between them. Germline loops: CDR1 SEHNR, CDR2 FQNEAQ (reference sequence). The CDR3 is 14 residues long. The CDR3 is CASSLGALPYEQYF. CDR3 nucleotide sequence: TGTGCCAGCAGCTTAGGAGCCCTCCCTTACGAGCAGTACTTC.

The chain links TRBV30 to TRBJ2-3; D possibly corresponds to TRBD2 (6 bases). The V gene lost 0 bases and the J gene lost 3 bases, with 13 bases spanning the gap. Germline V gene data show CDR1 as GTSNPN and CDR2 as SVGIG (reference sequence). The CDR3 extends over 15 amino acids. The CDR3 spells CAWSVEASVTDTQYF. DNA of the CDR3: TGTGCCTGGAGTGTAGAGGCTAGCGTAACAGATACGCAGTATTTT.

The rearrangement links TRBV7-2 to TRBJ2-1, with D maybe TRBD2 (6 bases). The CDR3 runs 16 residues. The ends were cut back, 1 base at V and 3 bases at J, with 13 bases in the middle. Germline lookup yields CDR1 SGHTA and CDR2 FQGNSA. This CDR3 is CASSLVRLVVYNEQFF. The CDR3 bases are TGTGCCAGCAGCTTAGTACGACTAGTCGTCTACAATGAGCAGTTCTTC.

This clone was picked up one time. V gene TRBV7-8 combines with J gene TRBJ1-5; no firm D call. The CDR3 consists of 13 residues. The germline V gene has CDR1 SGHVS and CDR2 FQNEAQ. The V and J ends lost 5 bases and 0 bases respectively, with 5 bases between them. CDR3 nucleotides: TGTGCCAGCAGCCGTTTTAGCAATCAGCCCCAGCATTTT. Translation gives CASSRFSNQPQHF. The full variable domain, in which reference TRBV7-8 and TRBJ1-5 provide the parts outside the CDR3, is GAGVSQSPRYKVAKRGQDVALRCDPISGHVSLFWYQQALGQGPEFLTYFQNEAQLDKSGLPSDRFFAERPEGSVSTLKIQRTQQEDSAVYLCASSRFSNQPQHFGDGTRLSIL.

The chain carries TRBV10-2 and TRBJ1-2; perhaps TRBD1 as D (6 bases). The CDR3 is made up of 17 amino acids. V lost 7 bases and J 3 bases, leaving 24 bases between the germline ends. Germline-derived CDR1 and CDR2 are WSHSY and SAAADI. CDR3 loop: CASTGGAALTGHYGYTF. The CDR3, as DNA: TGCGCCAGCACGGGGGGGGCAGCTTTAACAGGGCACTATGGCTACACCTTC.

The rearrangement links TRBV5-1 to TRBJ2-7; 7 bases fit TRBD2. This CDR3 is built from 15 residues. Per the germline V gene, CDR1 is SGHRS and CDR2 is YFSETQ. After removal of 7 bases from V and 3 bases from J, the junction contained 13 bases not matched to a gene. The CDR3 bases are TGCGCCAGCCGCCCCTCGAGCGGGACCAACTACGAGCAGTACTTC. As protein: CASRPSSGTNYEQYF.

The chain recombines TRBV5-6 with TRBJ2-2, with D unresolved. V was trimmed by 1 base and J by 0 bases, leaving 4 bases between them. Looked up from germline, CDR1 is SGHDT and CDR2 is YYEEEE. The CDR3 consists of 14 residues. The chain's CDR3 is CASSLSPNTGELFF. CDR3 nucleotides: TGTGCCAGCAGCTTGTCCCCGAACACCGGGGAGCTGTTTTTT.

This chain uses TRBV30 with TRBJ2-7; D not certain. V lost 5 bases, J lost 2 bases, and 10 bases lay in between. The CDR3 length is 12 residues. Germline V gives CDR1 GTSNPN, CDR2 SVGIG (reference sequence). The CDR3 nucleotides read TGTGCCTGGCAGACCTCTGCCTACGAGCAGTACTTC. Translated: CAWQTSAYEQYF.

V gene TRBV5-8 combines with J gene TRBJ2-2; D is possibly TRBD1 or TRBD2 (5 bases each). Germline V gives CDR1 SGHTS, CDR2 YDEGEE. The CDR3 totals 15 residues. The V end lost 4 bases, the J end lost 1 base, and 11 bases lay between the germline ends. CDR3 in DNA: TGTGCCAGCAGCCCCGGGACGCTGAACACCGGGGAGCTGTTTTTT. Translating gives CASSPGTLNTGELFF.

The chain employs TRBV28 and TRBJ2-3, with D possibly TRBD1 on 5 matching bases. The CDR3 has 15 residues. The ends were cut back, 10 bases at V and 2 bases at J, with 19 bases in the middle. Per germline, CDR1 MDHEN and CDR2 SYDVKM. CDR3 in amino acids: CATLAVDRATDTQYF. The DNA of the CDR3 is TGTGCCACTTTAGCAGTAGACAGAGCCACAGATACGCAGTATTTT.